Shown below are 22 T cell receptor beta chains from a single sample sequenced in a study of blood T cell repertoires in COVID-19. Libraries were prepared by immunoSEQ multiplex PCR; TCRdb keeps only in-frame clonotypes and omits some of them. This table holds around 110,000 clones, about nine tenths found once. Sequencing was carried out using peripheral blood. The source of these receptors is a human donor with active COVID-19. The donor label of this sample is uncertain.

The chain combines TRBV11-2 with TRBJ2-3; 10 nucleotides align to TRBD2. The CDR3 length is 18 residues. Per the germline V gene, CDR1 is SGHAT and CDR2 is FQNNGV. The trim removed 0 bases at V and 6 bases at J, leaving 12 bases unmatched. CDR3 DNA: TGTGCCAGCAGCTTAGATGGGGCTAGCGGGGGTCCCTGGGATACGCAGTATTTT. The encoded protein is CASSLDGASGGPWDTQYF.

The V call is TRBV28, the J call TRBJ2-1; 10 bases are shared with TRBD1. V was pared by 8 bases and J by 9 bases, with 7 bases of the junction left unmatched. The CDR3 runs 13 residues. CDR1 and CDR2 (germline): MDHEN, SYDVKM. CDR3 amino acids: CASGQGGVGEQFF. The CDR3 bases are TGTGCCAGCGGACAGGGGGGCGTTGGTGAGCAGTTCTTC.

The chain employs TRBV7-9 and TRBJ2-2; a possible D gene is TRBD2 (6 bases). Germline CDR1 is SEHNR and CDR2 is FQNEAQ (reference sequence). The CDR3 runs 14 residues. Trimming removed 8 bases from V and 0 bases from J, with 10 bases in between. The CDR3 DNA reads TGTGCCAGCGGAGGGACCGCGAACACCGGGGAGCTGTTTTTT. This sequence encodes CASGGTANTGELFF.

J is TRBJ2-1 and V is TRBV9; 11 bases are shared with TRBD2. The V gene end was trimmed by 3 bases and the J gene end by 4 bases; junction bases not matched to a gene: 3. There are 15 residues in the CDR3. Germline V gene lookup returns CDR1 SGDLS and CDR2 YYNGEE. The chain's CDR3 is CASSASGGPYNEQFF. In DNA, the CDR3 is TGTGCCAGCAGCGCTAGCGGGGGGCCTTACAATGAGCAGTTCTTC.

This chain joins TRBV14 and TRBJ2-7; TRBD1 matches at 11 bases. Germline CDR1 reads SGHDN; CDR2 reads FVKESK. The length of the CDR3 is 13 residues. V lost 8 bases and J lost 2; bases outside the gene matches: 2. CDR3 protein: CASAGQGAYEQYF. Here the CDR3 DNA reads TGTGCCAGCGCGGGACAGGGGGCCTACGAGCAGTACTTC.

The chain joins TRBV18 to TRBJ1-2; D gene uncertain. Per germline, CDR1 KGHSH and CDR2 LQKENI. The CDR3 runs 13 residues. Trimming cost V 5 bases and J 11 bases, with 18 bases left between them. The CDR3 loop reads CASSTDYLTRYTF. The DNA for the CDR3 is TGTGCCAGCTCAACTGACTATCTCACGAGGTACACCTTC.

DNA of the CDR3: TGTGCCTGGAGTGTACGGGGGGCTTACTCACCCCTCCACTTT. It translates to CAWSVRGAYSPLHF. This chain joins TRBV30 and TRBJ1-6, with D tentatively TRBD1 (6 bases). The CDR3 consists of 14 residues. Between the trimmed V and J ends, which lost 0 bases and 10 bases, there was a span of 13 bases. Germline CDR1 GTSNPN, CDR2 SVGIG (reference sequence).

The chain is built from TRBV7-2 and TRBJ1-2, with D perhaps TRBD1 (5 bases). V lost 6 bases and J 8 bases, leaving 16 bases between the germline ends. From germline, CDR1 is SGHTA and CDR2 FQGNSA. The CDR3 loop spans 13 amino acids. CDR3 sequence (DNA): TGTGCCAGCAGAAGGACGCTTCAGGGAGGCTACACCTTC. The encoded protein is CASRRTLQGGYTF.

The gene calls are TRBV9 and TRBJ1-4, with D possibly being TRBD1 (6 bases). This CDR3 has 12 amino acids. The germline V and J ends were trimmed by 6 bases and 8 bases, with 11 bases remaining between them. Germline CDR1 reads SGDLS; CDR2 reads YYNGEE. Written as DNA, the CDR3 is TGTGCCAGCAACAGGGCGGGCGAAAAACTGTTTTTT. Translated, it gives CASNRAGEKLFF.

The chain couples TRBV2 to TRBJ2-7; 9 nucleotides agree with TRBD2. The CDR3 is 15 amino acids. Losses at the gene ends were 8 bases for V and 6 bases for J; bases not matched to a gene: 14. Germline loops: CDR1 SNHLY, CDR2 FYNNEI. The CDR3 region has the DNA TGTGCCAGCCACCCCTTAGAGGCGGGGGGGCCCGAGCAGTACTTC. Its protein product is CASHPLEAGGPEQYF.

The CDR3 loop is CASSLGGRNQPQHF. CDR3 coding DNA: TGTGCCAGCAGCTTGGGAGGGCGTAATCAGCCCCAGCATTTT. The chain couples TRBV5-4 to TRBJ1-5, with unresolved D. This CDR3 has 14 amino acids. V gave up 0 bases and J gave up 4 bases, with 8 bases separating them. In germline, CDR1 is SGHNT, CDR2 YYREEE (reference sequence).

The rearrangement links TRBV6-2 or TRBV6-3 to TRBJ2-3; the match to TRBD2 covers 9 bases. V shed 5 bases and J 2 bases; nucleotides not matched to a gene: 5. CDR1 MNHEY and CDR2 SVGEGT come from the germline V gene. The CDR3 extends over 15 amino acids. The CDR3 DNA reads as TGTGCCAGCAGTCTAGCGGGGATCCTCACAGATACGCAGTATTTT. It yields the protein CASSLAGILTDTQYF.

The chain recombines TRBV3-1 (or the pseudogene TRBV3-2) with TRBJ1-4; 7 bases are a match to TRBD1. Germline lookup yields CDR1 LGHDT and CDR2 YNNKEL (reference sequence). V was pared by 0 bases and J by 6 bases, with 4 bases of the junction left unmatched. There are 15 residues in the CDR3. This chain's CDR3 is CASSQEGGAYEKLFF. CDR3 DNA: TGTGCCAGCAGCCAAGAAGGGGGCGCTTATGAAAAACTGTTTTTT.

The V gene is TRBV5-5, the J gene TRBJ2-7, with 7 bases that match TRBD1. The germline V gene encodes CDR1 SGHKS and CDR2 YYEKEE (reference sequence). This CDR3 has 15 amino acids. The V segment lost 4 bases and the J segment 2 bases; nucleotides outside the gene matches: 9. In DNA, the CDR3 is TGTGCCAGCAGCAAACAGACAGGGATACCCTACGAGCAGTACTTC. Translating gives CASSKQTGIPYEQYF.

The chain has TRBV12-3 or TRBV12-4 and TRBJ2-2; 8 bases are shared with TRBD1. This CDR3 is built from 12 residues. With 7 bases clipped from V and 9 bases from J, the junction kept 4 bases outside the gene matches. The chain's CDR3 is CASTRQGWELFF. The CDR3 DNA reads TGTGCCAGCACCAGACAGGGGTGGGAGCTGTTTTTT.

CDR3 nucleotide sequence: TGTGCCAGCAGCTTGGTCGGGGGAGTAGATACGCAGTATTTT. Its protein is CASSLVGGVDTQYF. J is TRBJ2-3 and V is TRBV5-4, with D possibly being TRBD2 (6 bases). With 0 bases removed from V and 5 bases from J, the gap between germline ends came to 10 bases. CDR3 length equals 14 residues. Germline V gives CDR1 SGHNT, CDR2 YYREEE (reference sequence).

The chain combines TRBV5-8 with TRBJ2-3, with 8 bases matching TRBD2. Unmatched junction bases numbered 5, after V lost 0 bases and J lost 2 bases. Germline CDR1 and CDR2: SGHTS and YDEGEE. This CDR3 region has 16 residues. The CDR3 coding sequence is TGTGCCAGCAGCTTGGGGCTAGCGGGTACCACAGATACGCAGTATTTT. Encoded protein: CASSLGLAGTTDTQYF.

The chain has TRBV29-1 and TRBJ2-5, with a tentative D call TRBD1 (5 bases). The CDR3 is 12 amino acids. CDR1 is SQVTM, CDR2 ANQGSEA, per germline. With 7 bases removed from V and 5 bases from J, the gap between germline ends came to 14 bases. CDR3 sequence: CSARRAGETQYF. CDR3 DNA sequence: TGCAGCGCGCGCAGGGCTGGGGAGACCCAGTACTTC.

The chain uses TRBV4-3 and TRBJ1-2, with 7 bases fitting TRBD1. CDR1 is LGHNA, CDR2 YSLEER, per germline. CDR3 length equals 14 residues. J was trimmed by 6 bases and V by 6 bases; bases with no gene match: 10. In nucleotides, the CDR3 is TGCGCCAGCAGGGCAGGGGGTGGGAAGGATGGCTACACCTTC. Its translation is CASRAGGGKDGYTF.

This clone has a single count. V is TRBV11-2 and J is TRBJ2-3, with D maybe TRBD2 (5 bases). CDR1 is SGHAT and CDR2 is FQNNGV in the germline V gene. The CDR3 contains 12 residues. V shed 1 base and J shed 10 bases, with 9 bases lying between them. CDR3 DNA: TGTGCCAGCAGCTTAGTTCGGGGATCGCAGTATTTT. Its translation: CASSLVRGSQYF.

The chain uses TRBV28 and TRBJ1-2; tentatively, D is TRBD1 (5 bases). From germline, CDR1 is MDHEN and CDR2 SYDVKM. The V end was cut by 2 bases, the J end by 2 bases, with 12 bases between. The CDR3 is made up of 15 amino acids. CDR3 DNA: TGTGCCAGCAGTTTACGGTCAGGGCCCAACTATGGCTACACCTTC. It specifies CASSLRSGPNYGYTF.

The chain joins TRBV27 to TRBJ2-7, with 8 bases lining up with TRBD1. V trimming: 5 bases; J trimming: 1 base; junction bases outside the gene matches: 4. The CDR3 is 14 residues long. Germline V lookup: CDR1 MNHEY, CDR2 SMNVEV (reference sequence). CDR3 region: CASSNTGGSYEQYF. DNA for the CDR3: TGTGCCAGCAGTAACACAGGGGGGTCCTACGAGCAGTACTTC.